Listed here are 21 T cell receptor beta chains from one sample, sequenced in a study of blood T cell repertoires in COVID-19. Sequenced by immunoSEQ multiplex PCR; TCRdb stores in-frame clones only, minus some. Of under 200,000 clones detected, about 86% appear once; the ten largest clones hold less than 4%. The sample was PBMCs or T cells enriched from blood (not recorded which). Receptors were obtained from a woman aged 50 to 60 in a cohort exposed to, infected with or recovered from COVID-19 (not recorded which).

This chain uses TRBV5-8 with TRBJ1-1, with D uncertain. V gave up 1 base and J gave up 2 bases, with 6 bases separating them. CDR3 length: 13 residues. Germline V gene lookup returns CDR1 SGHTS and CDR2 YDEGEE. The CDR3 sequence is CASSLTPNTEAFF. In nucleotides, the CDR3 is TGTGCCAGCAGCTTGACTCCTAACACTGAAGCTTTCTTT. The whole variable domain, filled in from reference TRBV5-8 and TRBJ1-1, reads EAGVTQSPTHLIKTRGQQATLRCSPISGHTSVYWYQQALGLGLQFLLWYDEGEERNRGNFPPRFSGRQFPNYSSELNVNALELEDSALYLCASSLTPNTEAFFGQGTRLTVV.

The CDR3 spells CASSRGVVSGGADNEQFF. The CDR3 coding sequence is TGTGCCAGCAGCCGAGGGGTGGTTAGCGGGGGGGCGGACAATGAGCAGTTCTTC. The chain links TRBV11-2 to TRBJ2-1; 11 bases line up with TRBD2. The CDR3 loop spans 18 amino acids. Trimming took 5 bases from V and 5 from J; bases not matched to a gene: 14. The germline gives CDR1 SGHAT, CDR2 FQNNGV.

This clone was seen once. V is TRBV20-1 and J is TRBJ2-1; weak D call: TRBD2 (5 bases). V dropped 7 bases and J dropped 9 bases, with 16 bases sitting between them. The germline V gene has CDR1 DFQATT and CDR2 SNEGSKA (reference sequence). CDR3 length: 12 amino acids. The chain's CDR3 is CSVSTRFSEQFF. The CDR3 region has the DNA TGCAGTGTTAGTACTAGGTTCAGTGAGCAGTTCTTC.

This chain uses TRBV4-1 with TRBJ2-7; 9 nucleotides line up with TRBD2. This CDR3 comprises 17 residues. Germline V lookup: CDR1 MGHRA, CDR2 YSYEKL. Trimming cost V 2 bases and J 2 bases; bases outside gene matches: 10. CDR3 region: CASSQPALAGRTYEQYF. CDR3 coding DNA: TGCGCCAGCAGCCAACCGGCCCTAGCGGGGAGGACCTACGAGCAGTACTTC.

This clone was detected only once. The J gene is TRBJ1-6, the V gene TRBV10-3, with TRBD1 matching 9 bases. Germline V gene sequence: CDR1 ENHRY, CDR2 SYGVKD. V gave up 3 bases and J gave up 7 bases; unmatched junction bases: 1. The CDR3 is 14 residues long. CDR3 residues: CAISDDRGNSPLHF. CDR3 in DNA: TGTGCCATCAGTGACGACAGGGGGAATTCACCCCTCCACTTT.

CDR3 loop: CSVELDRGSNYGYTF. CDR3 bases: TGCAGCGTTGAATTGGACCGGGGATCTAACTATGGCTACACCTTC. The V and J genes are TRBV29-1 and TRBJ1-2; D unresolved. Germline CDR1 SQVTM, CDR2 ANQGSEA. The CDR3 is 15 residues long. Trimming removed 2 bases from V and 0 bases from J, with 13 bases in between.

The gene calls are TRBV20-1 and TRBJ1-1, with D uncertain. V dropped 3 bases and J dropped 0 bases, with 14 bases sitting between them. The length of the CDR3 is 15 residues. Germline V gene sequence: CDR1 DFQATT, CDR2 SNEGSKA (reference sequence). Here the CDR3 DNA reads TGCAGTGCTAGTAGTCGGGTCCGAGTGAACACTGAAGCTTTCTTT. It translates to CSASSRVRVNTEAFF.

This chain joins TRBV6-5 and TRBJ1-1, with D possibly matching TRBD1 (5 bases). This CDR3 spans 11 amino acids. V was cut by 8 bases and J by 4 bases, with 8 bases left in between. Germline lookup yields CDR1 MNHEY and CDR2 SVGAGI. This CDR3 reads CASGGGTEAFF. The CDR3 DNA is TGTGCCAGCGGGGGGGGCACTGAAGCTTTCTTT.

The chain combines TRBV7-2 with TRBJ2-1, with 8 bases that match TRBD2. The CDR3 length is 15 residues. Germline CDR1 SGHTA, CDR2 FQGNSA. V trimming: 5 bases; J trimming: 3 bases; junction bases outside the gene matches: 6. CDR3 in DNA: TGTGCCAGCAGCCCTGCGGCGGGGGGCTACAATGAGCAGTTCTTC. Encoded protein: CASSPAAGGYNEQFF.

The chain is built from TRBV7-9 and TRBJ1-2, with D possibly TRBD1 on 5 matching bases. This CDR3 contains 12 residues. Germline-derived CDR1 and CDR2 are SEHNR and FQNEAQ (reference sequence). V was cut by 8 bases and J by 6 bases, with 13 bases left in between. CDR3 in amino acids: CASLRGKNGYTF. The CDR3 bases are TGTGCCAGCTTACGGGGGAAGAATGGCTACACCTTC.

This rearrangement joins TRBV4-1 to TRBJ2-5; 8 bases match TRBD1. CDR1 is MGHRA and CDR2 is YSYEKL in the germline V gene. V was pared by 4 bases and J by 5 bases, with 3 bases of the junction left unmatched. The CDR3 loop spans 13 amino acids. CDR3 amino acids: CASSRTGGETQYF. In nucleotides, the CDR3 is TGCGCCAGCAGCCGAACAGGGGGGGAGACCCAGTACTTC.

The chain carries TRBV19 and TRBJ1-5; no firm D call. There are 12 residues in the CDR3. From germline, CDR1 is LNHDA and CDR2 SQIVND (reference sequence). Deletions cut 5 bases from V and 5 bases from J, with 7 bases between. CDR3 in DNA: TGTGCCAGTAGTCGACACGATCAGCCCCAGCATTTT. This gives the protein CASSRHDQPQHF.

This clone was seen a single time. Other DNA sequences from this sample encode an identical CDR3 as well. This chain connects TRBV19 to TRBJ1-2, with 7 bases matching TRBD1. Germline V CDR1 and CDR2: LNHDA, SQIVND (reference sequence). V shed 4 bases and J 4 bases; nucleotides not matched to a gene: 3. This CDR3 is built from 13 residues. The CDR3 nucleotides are TGTGCCAGTAGTACCGACAGGGTCTATGGCTACACCTTC. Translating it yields CASSTDRVYGYTF.

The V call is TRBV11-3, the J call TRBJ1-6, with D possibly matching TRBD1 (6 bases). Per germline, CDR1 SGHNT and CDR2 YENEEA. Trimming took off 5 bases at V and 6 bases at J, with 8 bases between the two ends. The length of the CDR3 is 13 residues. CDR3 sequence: CASSRRGNSPLHF. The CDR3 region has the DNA TGTGCCAGCAGCCGCAGGGGTAATTCACCCCTCCACTTT.

DNA of the CDR3: TGCAGCGTGAGCGACAGGGACACTGAAGCTTTCTTT. It is translated as CSVSDRDTEAFF. The chain uses TRBV29-1 and TRBJ1-1; 7 bases fit TRBD1. The CDR3 has 12 amino acids. Germline V gives CDR1 SQVTM, CDR2 ANQGSEA. Germline trimming cut 6 bases from V and 3 bases from J; bases unmatched to any gene: 4.

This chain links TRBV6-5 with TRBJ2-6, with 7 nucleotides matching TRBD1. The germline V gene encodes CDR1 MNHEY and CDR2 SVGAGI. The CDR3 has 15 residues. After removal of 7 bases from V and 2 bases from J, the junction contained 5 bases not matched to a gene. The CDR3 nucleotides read TGTGCCAGCACTCGAGGGGGCACTGGGGCCAACGTCCTGACTTTC. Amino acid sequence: CASTRGGTGANVLTF.

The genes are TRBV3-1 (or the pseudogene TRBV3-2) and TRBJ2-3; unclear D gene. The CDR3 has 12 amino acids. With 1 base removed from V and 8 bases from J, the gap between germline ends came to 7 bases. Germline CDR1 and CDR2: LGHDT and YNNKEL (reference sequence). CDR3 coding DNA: TGTGCCAGCAGCCAAGCCGGCGGTACGCAGTATTTT. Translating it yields CASSQAGGTQYF.

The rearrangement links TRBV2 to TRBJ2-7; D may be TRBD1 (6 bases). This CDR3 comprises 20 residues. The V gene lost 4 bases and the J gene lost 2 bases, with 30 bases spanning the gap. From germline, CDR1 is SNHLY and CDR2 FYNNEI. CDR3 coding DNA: TGTGCCAGCAGTGGTTCCCTCTTAGGACGCAAGGACAGACAAACCTACGAGCAGTACTTC. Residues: CASSGSLLGRKDRQTYEQYF.

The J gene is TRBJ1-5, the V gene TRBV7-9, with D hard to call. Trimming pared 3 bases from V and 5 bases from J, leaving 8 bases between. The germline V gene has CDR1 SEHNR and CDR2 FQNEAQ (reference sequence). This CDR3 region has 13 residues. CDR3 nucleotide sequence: TGTGCCAGCAGCTTTGGACTTGATCAGCCCCAGCATTTT. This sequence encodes CASSFGLDQPQHF.

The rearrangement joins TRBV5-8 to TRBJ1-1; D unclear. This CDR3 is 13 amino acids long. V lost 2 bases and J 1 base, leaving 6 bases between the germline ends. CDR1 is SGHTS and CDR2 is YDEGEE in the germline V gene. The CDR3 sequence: CASSLSKNTEAFF. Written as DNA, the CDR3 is TGTGCCAGCAGCTTATCCAAGAACACTGAAGCTTTCTTT.

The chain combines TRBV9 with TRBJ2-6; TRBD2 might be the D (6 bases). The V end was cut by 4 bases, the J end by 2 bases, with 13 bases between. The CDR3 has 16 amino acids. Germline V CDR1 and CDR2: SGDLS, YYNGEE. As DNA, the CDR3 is TGTGCCAGCAGCCCCCGTGGAGGGCCTGGGGCCAACGTCCTGACTTTC. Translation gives CASSPRGGPGANVLTF.